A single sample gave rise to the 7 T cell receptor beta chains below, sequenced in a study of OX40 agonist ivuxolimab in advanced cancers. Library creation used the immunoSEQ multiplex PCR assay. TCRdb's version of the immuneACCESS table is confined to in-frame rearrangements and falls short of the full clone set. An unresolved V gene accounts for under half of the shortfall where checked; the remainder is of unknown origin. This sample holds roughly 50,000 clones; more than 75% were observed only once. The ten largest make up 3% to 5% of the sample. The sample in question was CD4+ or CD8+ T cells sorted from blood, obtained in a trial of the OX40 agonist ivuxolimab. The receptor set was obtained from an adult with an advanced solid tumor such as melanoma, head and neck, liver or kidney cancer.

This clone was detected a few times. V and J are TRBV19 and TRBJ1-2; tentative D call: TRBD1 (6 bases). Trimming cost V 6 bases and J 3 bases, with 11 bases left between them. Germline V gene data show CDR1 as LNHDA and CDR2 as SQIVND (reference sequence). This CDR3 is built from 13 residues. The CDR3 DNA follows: TGTGCCAGTAGGGTGGACAGATACTATGGCTACACCTTC. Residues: CASRVDRYYGYTF.

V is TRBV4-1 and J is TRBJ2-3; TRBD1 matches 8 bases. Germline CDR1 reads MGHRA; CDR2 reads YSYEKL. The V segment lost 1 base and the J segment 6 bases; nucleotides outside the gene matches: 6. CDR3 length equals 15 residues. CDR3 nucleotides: TGCGCCAGCAGCCAAGCGGGGACAGGAAGGGATACGCAGTATTTT. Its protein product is CASSQAGTGRDTQYF.

CDR3 in amino acids: CASSFHGNSGNTIYF. The CDR3 DNA reads as TGTGCCAGCAGTTTCCACGGCAACTCTGGAAACACCATATATTTT. The J gene is TRBJ1-3, the V gene TRBV28; D is uncertain. The V gene lost 3 bases and the J gene lost 0 bases, with 9 bases spanning the gap. The CDR3 sequence is 15 residues long. CDR1 MDHEN and CDR2 SYDVKM come from the germline V gene.

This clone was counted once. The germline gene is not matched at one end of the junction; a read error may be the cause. The CDR3 here is CASSISSGVNDQFF. The DNA for the CDR3 is TGTGCCAGTAGTATAAGTAGCGGGGTCAATGATCAGTTCTTC. The chain carries TRBV19 and TRBJ2-1, with TRBD2 matching over 8 bases. The CDR3 totals 14 residues. Germline-derived CDR1 and CDR2 are LNHDA and SQIVND (reference sequence).

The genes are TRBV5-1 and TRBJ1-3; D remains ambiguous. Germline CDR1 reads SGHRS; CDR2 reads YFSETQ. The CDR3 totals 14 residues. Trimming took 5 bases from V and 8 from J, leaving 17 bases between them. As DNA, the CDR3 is TGCGCCAGCAGTCCCGGTAGGGCCGAAGACACCATATATTTT. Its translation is CASSPGRAEDTIYF. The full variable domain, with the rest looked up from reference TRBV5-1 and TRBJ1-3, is KAGVTQTPRYLIKTRGQQVTLSCSPISGHRSVSWYQQTPGQGLQFLFEYFSETQRNKGNFPGRFSGRQFSNSRSEMNVSTLELGDSALYLCASSPGRAEDTIYFGEGSWLTVV.

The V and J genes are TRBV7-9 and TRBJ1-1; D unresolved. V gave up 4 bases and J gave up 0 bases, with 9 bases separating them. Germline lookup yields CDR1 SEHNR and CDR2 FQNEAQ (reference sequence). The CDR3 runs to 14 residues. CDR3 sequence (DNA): TGTGCCAGCAGCTCCGGTGCCTTGAACACTGAAGCTTTCTTT. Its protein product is CASSSGALNTEAFF.

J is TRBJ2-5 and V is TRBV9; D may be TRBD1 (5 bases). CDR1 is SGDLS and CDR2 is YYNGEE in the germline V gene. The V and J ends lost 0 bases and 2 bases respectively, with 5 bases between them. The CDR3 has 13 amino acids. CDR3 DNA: TGTGCCAGCAGCGTAGACAGGCAAGAGACCCAGTACTTC. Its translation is CASSVDRQETQYF. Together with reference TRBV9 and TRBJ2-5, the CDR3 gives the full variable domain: DSGVTQTPKHLITATGQRVTLRCSPRSGDLSVYWYQQSLDQGLQFLIQYYNGEERAKGNILERFSAQQFPDLHSELNLSSLELGDSALYFCASSVDRQETQYFGPGTRLLVL.